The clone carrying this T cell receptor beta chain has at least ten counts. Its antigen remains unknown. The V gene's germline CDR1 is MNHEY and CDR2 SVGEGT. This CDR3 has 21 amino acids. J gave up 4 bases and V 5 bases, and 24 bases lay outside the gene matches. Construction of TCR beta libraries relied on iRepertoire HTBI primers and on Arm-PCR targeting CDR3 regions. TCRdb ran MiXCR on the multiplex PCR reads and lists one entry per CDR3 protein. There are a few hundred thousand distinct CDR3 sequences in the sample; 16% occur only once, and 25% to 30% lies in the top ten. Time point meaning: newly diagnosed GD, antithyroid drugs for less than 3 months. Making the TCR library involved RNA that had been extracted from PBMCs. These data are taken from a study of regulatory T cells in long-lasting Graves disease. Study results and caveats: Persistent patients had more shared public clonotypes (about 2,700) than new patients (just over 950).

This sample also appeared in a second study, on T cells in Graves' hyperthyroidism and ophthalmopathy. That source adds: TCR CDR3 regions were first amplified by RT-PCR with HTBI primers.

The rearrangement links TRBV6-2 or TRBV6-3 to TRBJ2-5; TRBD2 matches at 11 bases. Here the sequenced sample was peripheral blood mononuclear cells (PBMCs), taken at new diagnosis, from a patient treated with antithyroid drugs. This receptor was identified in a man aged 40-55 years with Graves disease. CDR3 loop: CASSERGASGGKGYPGETQYF. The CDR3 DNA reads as TGTGCCAGCAGTGAGCGGGGGGCTAGCGGGGGGAAAGGTTACCCGGGAGAGACCCAGTACTTC.